The 26 T cell receptor beta chains in this list originate from one sample, sequenced in a study of cytomegalovirus exposure and HLA in healthy donors. The PCR contained 60 Vbeta and 13 Jbeta primers. Produced via immunoSEQ multiplex PCR; TCRdb's table is partial and in-frame only. In the table there are about 140,000 clones, 65% to 80% of which are singletons. The specimen sequenced was PBMCs. These receptors were collected from a male donor in good health and CMV-seropositive.

The gene calls are TRBV13 and TRBJ1-3; no clear D. The CDR3 consists of 16 residues. Deletions cut 4 bases from V and 0 bases from J, with 13 bases between. The germline V gene has CDR1 PRHDT and CDR2 FYEKMQ (reference sequence). The CDR3 nucleotides are TGTGCCAGCAGCTCAATAACAGAAACCTCTGGAAACACCATATATTTT. Amino acid sequence: CASSSITETSGNTIYF.

About this clone: At one of its ends the junction is not consistent with the germline gene, which may arise from a read error. The V gene is TRBV7-7, the J gene TRBJ2-7; 7 bases are a match to TRBD1. The CDR3 has 13 amino acids. Germline V lookup: CDR1 SSHAT, CDR2 FNYEAQ (reference sequence). The CDR3 bases are TGTGCTAGCAGCCGGACAGGTTCCTACGAGCAGTACTTC. Its protein is CASSRTGSYEQYF.

V gene TRBV4-1 combines with J gene TRBJ1-2; D remains unclear. Germline-derived CDR1 and CDR2 are MGHRA and YSYEKL. With 2 bases removed from V and 0 bases from J, the gap between germline ends came to 13 bases. The CDR3 sequence is 16 residues long. The CDR3 DNA reads as TGCGCCAGCAGCCAAACTACGGCGAAGTCTAACTATGGCTACACCTTC. This sequence encodes CASSQTTAKSNYGYTF.

This sequence joins TRBV19 and TRBJ2-7; D perhaps matches TRBD1 (6 bases). Germline assignment: CDR1 LNHDA and CDR2 SQIVND (reference sequence). The CDR3 covers 14 residues. The ends were cut back, 3 bases at V and 3 bases at J, with 12 bases in the middle. In nucleotides, the CDR3 is TGTGCCAGTAGTATGACACAGGGTGGCTACGAGCAGTACTTC. It encodes CASSMTQGGYEQYF. The full variable domain, completed using reference TRBV19 and TRBJ2-7, is DGGITQSPKYLFRKEGQNVTLSCEQNLNHDAMYWYRQDPGQGLRLIYYSQIVNDFQKGDIAEGYSVSREKKESFPLTVTSAQKNPTAFYLCASSMTQGGYEQYFGPGTRLTVT.

The table lists this clone with a count of one. This chain links TRBV30 with TRBJ1-5; 9 bases align to TRBD1. This CDR3 region has 15 residues. The junction had 7 bases not matched to a gene; V was cut back by 3 bases and J by 4 bases. CDR1 and CDR2 (germline): GTSNPN, SVGIG (reference sequence). The CDR3: CAWSPWTGVNQPQHF. CDR3 in DNA: TGTGCCTGGAGCCCCTGGACAGGGGTTAATCAGCCCCAGCATTTT.

The count of this clone is one. J is TRBJ2-3 and V is TRBV29-1; 9 nucleotides match TRBD2. CDR3 size: 17 residues. V lost 3 bases and J lost 0; bases outside the gene matches: 10. CDR1 and CDR2 (germline): SQVTM, ANQGSEA. CDR3: CSVEGGRLADSTDTQYF. CDR3 nucleotide sequence: TGCAGCGTTGAGGGGGGCCGACTAGCGGATAGCACAGATACGCAGTATTTT.

The chain employs TRBV18 and TRBJ2-7, with D possibly matching TRBD2 (6 bases). The ends were cut back, 3 bases at V and 6 bases at J, with 12 bases in the middle. Germline CDR1 KGHSH, CDR2 LQKENI. This CDR3 contains 13 residues. The CDR3 bases are TGTGCCAGCTCACCGGCGGGGACCGGCGAGCAGTACTTC. It is translated as CASSPAGTGEQYF.

The genes are TRBV5-5 and TRBJ1-3; D unclear. The germline V gene encodes CDR1 SGHKS and CDR2 YYEKEE (reference sequence). V was cut by 6 bases and J by 3 bases, with 7 bases left in between. The CDR3 is 12 residues long. In DNA, the CDR3 is TGTGCCAGCATTGGAGATGGAAACACCATATATTTT. This gives the protein CASIGDGNTIYF.

In this sample, this clone turned up a few times. The V call is TRBV18, the J call TRBJ2-2; TRBD1 matches 8 bases. CDR3 length equals 14 residues. CDR1 and CDR2 (germline): KGHSH, LQKENI. Germline trimming cut 6 bases from V and 6 bases from J; bases unmatched to any gene: 6. CDR3 in DNA: TGTGCCAGCTCTGACTACAGGGGGTCCGGGGAGCTGTTTTTT. Protein product: CASSDYRGSGELFF.

The chain combines TRBV9 with TRBJ1-2, with 9 bases aligning to TRBD1. The germline gives CDR1 SGDLS, CDR2 YYNGEE. The CDR3 is 13 amino acids. V gave up 0 bases and J gave up 6 bases; unmatched junction bases: 0. The CDR3 loop is CASSVGTGDGYTF. CDR3 bases: TGTGCCAGCAGCGTAGGGACAGGGGATGGCTACACCTTC.

This chain links TRBV7-9 with TRBJ2-7; TRBD2 matches at 12 bases. The germline CDR1 and CDR2 sequences are SEHNR and FQNEAQ (reference sequence). The CDR3 is 16 amino acids. Trimming at V came to 5 bases and at J to 2 bases, leaving 7 bases not matched to a gene. In nucleotides, the CDR3 is TGTGCCAGCAGCCCATGGACTAGCGGGGTTACCTACGAGCAGTACTTC. Protein product: CASSPWTSGVTYEQYF.

The chain carries TRBV19 and TRBJ2-1, with 12 bases fitting TRBD1. This CDR3 spans 15 amino acids. Trimming cost V 7 bases and J 2 bases; bases outside gene matches: 3. CDR1 and CDR2 from the germline V gene are LNHDA and SQIVND (reference sequence). The CDR3: CASKGDRGPYNEQFF. In DNA form, the CDR3 reads TGTGCCAGTAAAGGGGACAGGGGGCCCTACAATGAGCAGTTCTTC.

This chain connects TRBV16 to TRBJ2-7; perhaps TRBD1 as D (6 bases). This CDR3 spans 16 amino acids. The V end was cut by 3 bases, the J end by 3 bases, with 18 bases between. Germline V gives CDR1 KGHSY, CDR2 FQNENV. CDR3 residues: CASSHWKGQGSYEQYF. Written as DNA, the CDR3 is TGTGCCAGCAGCCACTGGAAGGGACAAGGGAGCTACGAGCAGTACTTC. The complete variable domain, with remaining parts taken from reference TRBV16 and TRBJ2-7, reads GEEVAQTPKHLVRGEGQKAKLYCAPIKGHSYVFWYQQVLKNEFKFLISFQNENVFDETGMPKERFSAKCLPNSPCSLEIQATKLEDSAVYFCASSHWKGQGSYEQYFGPGTRLTVT.

The chain uses TRBV4-2 and TRBJ2-5; 7 positions agree with TRBD1. Germline V gene sequence: CDR1 LGHNA, CDR2 YNFKEQ. The V and J ends lost 5 bases and 2 bases, in that order; junction bases with no gene match: 8. The CDR3 length is 15 residues. The DNA for the CDR3 is TGTGCCAGCAGCAGAGGACAGGCGACTCAAGAGACCCAGTACTTC. It specifies CASSRGQATQETQYF.

V and J are TRBV6-5 and TRBJ1-4, with TRBD1 as a possible D gene (6 bases). Germline CDR1 MNHEY, CDR2 SVGAGI. Between the trimmed V and J ends, which lost 3 bases and 8 bases, there was a span of 10 bases. The CDR3 spans 13 residues. The DNA for the CDR3 is TGTGCCAGCAGTTATGTCACAGGGGAAAAACTGTTTTTT. This translates into CASSYVTGEKLFF.

This clone appeared a few times. The rearrangement joins TRBV5-4 to TRBJ2-2; no definite D call. V lost 3 bases and J lost 4, with 16 bases in between. CDR3 size: 16 residues. Per the germline V gene, CDR1 is SGHNT and CDR2 is YYREEE (reference sequence). The CDR3 reads CASSYPPSRGTGELFF. CDR3 nucleotide sequence: TGTGCCAGCAGCTATCCTCCCTCTAGAGGCACCGGGGAGCTGTTTTTT.

The J gene is TRBJ1-2, the V gene TRBV6-5; a possible D gene is TRBD1 (5 bases). Trimming stripped 4 bases from V and 8 bases from J, with 14 bases between. In germline, CDR1 is MNHEY, CDR2 SVGAGI. CDR3 size: 13 residues. This CDR3 reads CASSSATVMGYTF. In nucleotides, the CDR3 is TGTGCCAGCAGTTCCGCGACAGTTATGGGCTACACCTTC.

As to this clone: One end of the junction is discordant with germline, which a read error may explain. V usage is TRBV28 and J usage is TRBJ1-2; a weak D match, TRBD1 (6 bases). CDR3 length: 18 amino acids. The germline gives CDR1 MDHEN, CDR2 SYDVKM. In nucleotides, the CDR3 is TGTGCCAGCAGTTCCGCCGGCGGGGGGGGGCACCGAGGCTATGGCTACCCCTTC. Translated: CASSSAGGGGHRGYGYPF.

The CDR3 DNA sequence: TGTGCCAGTAGTACGACCTACAGGGGGCGATTCTATGGCTACACCTTC. This codes for CASSTTYRGRFYGYTF. The chain couples TRBV19 to TRBJ1-2, with 9 bases lining up with TRBD1. The V gene's germline CDR1 is LNHDA and CDR2 SQIVND (reference sequence). This CDR3 comprises 16 residues. The J segment lost 4 bases and the V segment lost 4 bases, leaving 10 bases of the junction unmatched.

The gene calls are TRBV19 and TRBJ1-4; D uncertain. There are 14 residues in the CDR3. The ends were cut back, 3 bases at V and 0 bases at J, with 5 bases in the middle. Germline values: CDR1 LNHDA, CDR2 SQIVND (reference sequence). CDR3 DNA: TGTGCCAGTAGTATCAGTACAACTAATGAAAAACTGTTTTTT. Protein: CASSISTTNEKLFF.

The chain is built from TRBV9 and TRBJ2-1, with 12 bases matching TRBD2. V lost 6 bases and J lost 6; bases outside the gene matches: 10. Per the germline V gene, CDR1 is SGDLS and CDR2 is YYNGEE. The CDR3 runs to 16 residues. The CDR3 sequence is CASTPAGTSGFNEQFF. DNA of the CDR3: TGTGCCAGCACCCCGGCGGGGACTAGCGGGTTCAATGAGCAGTTCTTC.

The CDR3 here is CASSEARTVSTEAFF. The CDR3 nucleotides read TGTGCCAGCAGTGAAGCCCGGACAGTGAGCACTGAAGCTTTCTTT. The genes are TRBV6-1 and TRBJ1-1; the D gene is possibly TRBD1 (6 bases). V lost 0 bases to trimming and J lost 4 bases, with 12 bases between them. The CDR3 is 15 residues long. The germline V gene has CDR1 MNHNS and CDR2 SASEGT.

The chain joins TRBV19 to TRBJ1-5; TRBD1 might be the D (5 bases). Germline V gene lookup returns CDR1 LNHDA and CDR2 SQIVND (reference sequence). The CDR3 runs 14 residues. Trimming cost V 8 bases and J 4 bases, with 15 bases left between them. This chain's CDR3 is CASSGQGGNQPQHF. In DNA form, the CDR3 reads TGTGCCAGTTCTGGGCAGGGAGGGAATCAGCCCCAGCATTTT.

This sequence joins TRBV11-3 and TRBJ2-1; TRBD2 aligns across 14 bases. Germline-derived CDR1 and CDR2 are SGHNT and YENEEA. The CDR3 has 20 amino acids. V gave up 6 bases and J gave up 0 bases; unmatched junction bases: 13. The DNA for the CDR3 is TGTGCCAGCAGTAGCCCGGGGACTAGCGGGAGTCAAAGCTCCTACAATGAGCAGTTCTTC. This gives the protein CASSSPGTSGSQSSYNEQFF.

V usage is TRBV4-2 and J usage is TRBJ2-5, with D maybe TRBD2 (5 bases). Trimming pared 0 bases from V and 4 bases from J, leaving 12 bases between. CDR1 is LGHNA and CDR2 is YNFKEQ in the germline V gene. The CDR3 extends over 15 amino acids. CDR3 nucleotides: TGTGCCAGCAGCCAAGATAGGTTAGGGAGAGAGACCCAGTACTTC. This sequence encodes CASSQDRLGRETQYF.

V is TRBV28 and J is TRBJ2-7, with a possible D match to TRBD1 (6 bases). Germline CDR1 reads MDHEN; CDR2 reads SYDVKM. The CDR3 is made up of 14 amino acids. V gave up 2 bases and J gave up 2 bases, with 10 bases separating them. The CDR3 is CASSLMGDTYEQYF. The CDR3 DNA reads TGTGCCAGCAGTTTAATGGGGGACACCTACGAGCAGTACTTC.